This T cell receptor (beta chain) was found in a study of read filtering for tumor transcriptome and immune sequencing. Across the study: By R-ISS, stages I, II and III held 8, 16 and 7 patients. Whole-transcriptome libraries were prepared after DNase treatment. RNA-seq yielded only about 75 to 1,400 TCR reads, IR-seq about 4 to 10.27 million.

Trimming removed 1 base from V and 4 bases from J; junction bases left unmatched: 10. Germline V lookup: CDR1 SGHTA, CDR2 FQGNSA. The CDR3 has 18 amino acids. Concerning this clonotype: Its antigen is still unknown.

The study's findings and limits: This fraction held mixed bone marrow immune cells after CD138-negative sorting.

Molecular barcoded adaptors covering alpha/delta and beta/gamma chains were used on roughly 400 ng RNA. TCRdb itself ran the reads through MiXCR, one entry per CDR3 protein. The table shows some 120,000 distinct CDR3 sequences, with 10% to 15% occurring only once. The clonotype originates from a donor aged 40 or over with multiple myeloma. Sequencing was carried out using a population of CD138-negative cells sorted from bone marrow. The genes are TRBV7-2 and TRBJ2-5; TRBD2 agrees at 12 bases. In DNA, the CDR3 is TGTGCCAGCAGCTTAGATCAGGCTAGCGGGAGGGCTGGAGAGACCCAGTACTTC. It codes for CASSLDQASGRAGETQYF.